A single sample gave rise to the 29 T cell receptor beta chains below, sequenced in a study of tumor-infiltrating lymphocytes in primary liver carcinoma (dated by TCRdb to the late 2010s). Without any cell sorting, total RNA and DNA were extracted together from around 20-30 mg of bulk tissue using the AllPrep DNA/RNA mini kit. The sequencing machine was an Illumina HiSeq 2500. Using a constant-region primer and ProtoScript II reverse transcriptase, TCRbeta-specific cDNA was reverse-transcribed from 500 ng total RNA. TCRbeta libraries were built with three nested multiplex PCR rounds, a slightly modified ARM-PCR procedure. Multiplex TRBV1-TRBV30 forward primers and a Cbeta reverse primer were used in the first two PCR rounds, each of which was run for around 9 cycles. The raw public reads went through TCRdb reprocessing: fastp at Q25, MiXCR clone calling, in-frame beta chains kept. Rows with a matching CDR3 protein are joined into one entry that keeps the most common DNA and genes. Counted in this sample were approximately 110,000 distinct CDR3 sequences; roughly three fifths of them appeared once. The ten top clones hold 8.4% of the sample.

The specimen was liver tumor tissue from sampling region 3. Sample cell subset or site, as interpreted from the label and publication: tumor region T3, left-lateral pole. The receptors here all came from a woman in her sixties with primary liver carcinoma and hepatitis B virus infection.

This clonotype was recorded a few times. A much larger clone is a single base away; this may be a read error. The V gene is TRBV6-1, the J gene TRBJ2-4; D gene unclear. V lost 3 bases and J 5 bases, leaving 17 bases between the germline ends. CDR3 size: 16 residues. Germline lookup yields CDR1 MNHNS and CDR2 SASEGT. CDR3 DNA: TGTGCCAGCAGTGATAGGGCTGGGCGTAGGGAAAACATTCAGTACTTC. This codes for CASSDRAGRRENIQYF.

The DNA of the CDR3 is TGTGCCAGCAGCGGCACTAGCTGGAGCCCCGAGACCCAGTACTTC. This codes for CASSGTSWSPETQYF. J is TRBJ2-5 and V is TRBV5-6, with D maybe TRBD2 (6 bases). Trimming took 4 bases from V and 5 from J, leaving 18 bases between them. CDR1 is SGHDT and CDR2 is YYEEEE in the germline V gene. The CDR3 totals 15 residues.

This clonotype was counted many times. The chain recombines TRBV28 with TRBJ2-7; D call uncertain. Germline CDR1 is MDHEN and CDR2 is SYDVKM. V was clipped by 5 bases and J by 0 bases, with 20 bases between them. The CDR3 runs to 17 residues. The CDR3 region is CASSAPTHPDSSYEQYF. In DNA form, the CDR3 reads TGTGCCAGCAGTGCACCGACCCACCCCGATAGCTCCTACGAGCAGTACTTC.

This clonotype was counted at least ten times. The CDR3 sequence is CASSLESAGGYTF. The CDR3, as DNA: TGTGCCAGCAGCTTAGAGTCCGCAGGAGGCTACACCTTC. The chain employs TRBV7-9 and TRBJ1-2; no clear D. Trimming took 1 base from V and 8 from J, leaving 11 bases between them. This CDR3 is built from 13 residues. CDR1 and CDR2 (germline): SEHNR, FQNEAQ (reference sequence).

In this sample, this clonotype turned up many times. V is TRBV6-1 and J is TRBJ2-5; no reliable D call. The V end lost 5 bases, the J end lost 1 base, and 2 bases lay between the germline ends. CDR1 MNHNS and CDR2 SASEGT come from the germline V gene. The CDR3 sequence is 11 residues long. CDR3 sequence reads: CASSIQETQYF. CDR3 nucleotide sequence: TGTGCCAGCAGTATCCAAGAGACCCAGTACTTC.

This chain joins TRBV11-2 and TRBJ2-7; 7 positions agree with TRBD2. This CDR3 is built from 18 residues. Germline-derived CDR1 and CDR2 are SGHAT and FQNNGV. V lost 5 bases, J lost 7 bases, and 23 bases stayed unmatched. The CDR3 DNA reads as TGTGCCAGCAGCAAACGCCCCAACTCAGTGGGAGGGCTGATGGAGCAGTACTTC. Protein sequence: CASSKRPNSVGGLMEQYF.

As to this clonotype: A read error is possible here, since a much larger clone lies one base away. The chain uses TRBV5-4 and TRBJ2-7; D might be TRBD1 (6 bases). CDR1 SGHNT and CDR2 YYREEE come from the germline V gene (reference sequence). This CDR3 has 14 residues. CDR3 DNA: TGTGTCAGCAGCTTGGCAGGGGCCTCCTACGAGCAGTACTTC. It codes for CVSSLAGASYEQYF.

This chain uses TRBV14 with TRBJ2-3, with a weak D call TRBD2 (6 bases). The CDR3 has 16 residues. V lost 1 base and J 6 bases, leaving 17 bases between the germline ends. CDR1 SGHDN and CDR2 FVKESK come from the germline V gene. The CDR3 region is CASSQVSGVVTDTQYF. The CDR3 DNA reads as TGTGCCAGCAGCCAAGTCTCGGGAGTCGTCACGGATACGCAGTATTTT.

This clonotype was observed many times. Written as DNA, the CDR3 is TGTGCCAGCAGCCCCTCCGGGAGCGGTAACATTCAGTACTTC. This translates into CASSPSGSGNIQYF. The J gene is TRBJ2-4, the V gene TRBV6-6, with a tentative D call TRBD2 (6 bases). This CDR3 comprises 14 residues. Germline V gene lookup returns CDR1 MNHNY and CDR2 SVGAGI (reference sequence). V shed 6 bases and J shed 7 bases, with 16 bases lying between them.

Remarks on this clonotype: The conserved phenylalanine or tryptophan normally closing the CDR3 is absent here, so this likely arose from a read error. V and J are TRBV11-2 and TRBJ1-2, with D possibly matching TRBD1 (5 bases). CDR3 size: 15 residues. CDR1 SGHAT and CDR2 FQNNGV come from the germline V gene. Trimming stripped 7 bases from V and 7 bases from J, with 22 bases between. The CDR3 region has the DNA TGTGCCAGCACACGTTCGTGGAGGGGAGGCAGTGGCTACACCTCC. It codes for CASTRSWRGGSGYTS.

To note about this clonotype: Since a much larger clone is just one base distant, this may be a read error. The chain recombines TRBV12-3 or TRBV12-4 with TRBJ1-2, with 10 bases lining up with TRBD1. The CDR3 spans 14 residues. J was trimmed by 3 bases and V by 7 bases; bases with no gene match: 5. CDR3 region: CASTLGQGYYGYTF. For the CDR3, the DNA is TGTGCCAGCACTCTGGGACAGGGGTACTATGGCTACACCTTC.

About this clonotype itself: One end of the junction does not line up with germline, which may come from a read error. The J gene is TRBJ2-2, the V gene TRBV29-1; D gene ambiguous. Germline V lookup: CDR1 SQVTM, CDR2 ANQGSEA. This CDR3 is 14 amino acids long. Here the CDR3 reads CSAVTQSNIGELFF. CDR3 nucleotide sequence: TGCAGCGCTGTTACGCAGAGTAACATCGGGGAGCTGTTTTTT.

The chain is built from TRBV6-4 and TRBJ2-2; D gene ambiguous. V was clipped by 4 bases and J by 7 bases, with 16 bases between them. The CDR3 runs to 15 residues. Germline CDR1 and CDR2: MRHNA and SNTAGT. CDR3 residues: CASSAHPEPNGELFF. The CDR3 region has the DNA TGTGCCAGCAGTGCTCATCCAGAGCCCAACGGGGAGCTGTTTTTT.

The gene calls are TRBV5-1 and TRBJ1-1; D is uncertain. Trimming shortened V by 3 bases and J by 0 bases, and 12 bases separated the two germline ends. Germline V gives CDR1 SGHRS, CDR2 YFSETQ. The CDR3 is 15 amino acids. The DNA for the CDR3 is TGCGCCAGCAGCTACATGACATGGGTGAACACTGAAGCTTTCTTT. This gives the protein CASSYMTWVNTEAFF.

This chain connects TRBV6-5 to TRBJ2-3, with TRBD1 identical over 8 bases. V lost 9 bases to trimming and J lost 6 bases; unmatched junction nucleotides: 8. Germline loops: CDR1 MNHEY, CDR2 SVGAGI. This CDR3 is 13 amino acids long. The chain's CDR3 is CASRGRGLDTQYF. DNA of the CDR3: TGTGCCAGTAGAGGCAGGGGGCTTGATACGCAGTATTTT.

About this clonotype: Given a much more abundant clone one base away, this may be a read error. The rearrangement links TRBV6-2 or TRBV6-3 to TRBJ2-7; D gene ambiguous. The CDR3 extends over 12 amino acids. Germline lookup yields CDR1 MNHEY and CDR2 SVGEGT. CDR3 bases: TGTGCCAGCGGTTACGAGAGCTACGAGCAGTACTTC. It codes for CASGYESYEQYF.

A note on this clonotype: Without the conserved terminal phenylalanine or tryptophan, this CDR3 likely stems from a read error. J is TRBJ2-6 and V is TRBV12-3 or TRBV12-4, with 12 positions matching TRBD2. The J segment lost 3 bases and the V segment lost 9 bases, leaving 3 bases of the junction unmatched. The CDR3 runs to 15 residues. The CDR3 DNA reads TGTGCCAGTAGGGGACTAGCGGGTGGGGCCAACGTCCTGACTTTA. Translating it yields CASRGLAGGANVLTL.

This clonotype was seen ten or more times. V gene TRBV12-3 or TRBV12-4 combines with J gene TRBJ2-7; 11 nucleotides line up with TRBD2. CDR3 length: 14 amino acids. Losses at the gene ends were 5 bases for V and 6 bases for J; bases not matched to a gene: 6. The CDR3 DNA reads TGTGCCAGCAGTAGACAACTAGCGGGAGTCGAGCAGTACTTC. Translated: CASSRQLAGVEQYF.

Comment on this clonotype: This CDR3 is missing its conserved last phenylalanine or tryptophan, likely due to a read error. The chain joins TRBV11-2 to TRBJ2-1, with a tentative D call TRBD1 (6 bases). Germline CDR1 is SGHAT and CDR2 is FQNNGV. V was pared by 0 bases and J by 12 bases, with 21 bases between. The CDR3 totals 16 residues. The CDR3 DNA follows: TGTGCCAGCAGCTTAGACCTGACGGGTGGGGGCGATGGGCAGTTCATC. This sequence encodes CASSLDLTGGGDGQFI.

This clonotype has a handful of counts. Just one base apart from a much larger clone, this may be a read error. The chain carries TRBV6-1 and TRBJ1-6, with unresolved D. The V gene's germline CDR1 is MNHNS and CDR2 SASEGT. The CDR3 sequence is 16 residues long. The CDR3 here is CASSEVADTAGSPPHF. As DNA, the CDR3 is TGTGCCAGCAGTGAAGTAGCGGATACGGCCGGTTCACCCCCCCACTTT.

This clonotype was seen many times. The chain's CDR3 is CSGRGDGDTEAFF. In DNA, the CDR3 is TGCAGCGGGAGAGGGGATGGCGACACTGAAGCTTTCTTT. This sequence joins TRBV29-1 and TRBJ1-1; D might be TRBD1 (5 bases). Trimming took 7 bases from V and 3 from J, leaving 15 bases between them. The CDR3 consists of 13 residues. The germline V gene encodes CDR1 SQVTM and CDR2 ANQGSEA.

As for this clonotype: This clone may be a read error of a much larger clone one base away. The chain has TRBV7-9 and TRBJ2-5, with 9 bases identical to TRBD2. Germline values: CDR1 SEHNR, CDR2 FQNEAQ (reference sequence). The CDR3 is 17 amino acids. This CDR3 is CASSHTRTSVPGGTHYF. The CDR3 DNA is TGTGCCAGCAGCCACACGAGGACTAGCGTTCCAGGGGGGACCCACTACTTC.

This clonotype showed up just a few times. A read error is possible here, since a much larger clone lies one base away. The chain couples TRBV29-1 to TRBJ2-3, with 10 bases aligning to TRBD1. Germline V gives CDR1 SQVTM, CDR2 ANQGSEA. The CDR3 spans 15 residues. The CDR3 protein is CSVEDLTGGTDMQYF. CDR3 in DNA: TGCAGCGTTGAAGATCTGACAGGGGGCACAGATATGCAGTATTTT.

The chain joins TRBV11-3 to TRBJ2-2; the D gene is possibly TRBD2 (7 bases). CDR1 SGHNT and CDR2 YENEEA come from the germline V gene. This CDR3 has 14 amino acids. Between the trimmed V and J ends, which lost 5 bases and 15 bases, there was a span of 22 bases. CDR3 DNA: TGTGCCAGCAGCCCTAGGGGGGTCAGCGGGGTGTTGTTTTTT. Translating it yields CASSPRGVSGVLFF.

A few counts support this clonotype. A much larger clone lies one base from this, so it may be a read error. The chain employs TRBV4-1 and TRBJ1-5; D not certain. The CDR3 covers 14 residues. The V gene's germline CDR1 is MGHRA and CDR2 YSYEKL. CDR3 residues: CASSQVRSSQPQHF. The CDR3 nucleotides are TGCGCCAGCAGCCAAGTTCGTAGCAGTCAGCCCCAGCATTTT.

A few counts support this clonotype. Relative to the germline gene, one junction end is altered; a read error may explain this. J is TRBJ2-2 and V is TRBV4-1; 10 bases align to TRBD2. Germline V gene lookup returns CDR1 MGHRA and CDR2 YSYEKL. This CDR3 contains 16 residues. The CDR3 sequence: CAGSLGASGSSGELFF. CDR3 nucleotide sequence: TGCGCCGGCAGCCTCGGGGCTAGCGGGAGCTCCGGGGAGCTGTTTTTT.

The chain employs TRBV19 and TRBJ1-1; no definite D call. Germline CDR1 reads LNHDA; CDR2 reads SQIVND (reference sequence). V lost 8 bases, J lost 3 bases, and 10 bases lay in between. The CDR3 is 12 amino acids. The CDR3 DNA is TGTGCCAGTCAAGGGAGGTACACTGAAGCTTTCTTT. This encodes CASQGRYTEAFF.

In the case of this clonotype: The junction shows a germline mismatch at one end, possibly a read error. The chain has TRBV11-2 and TRBJ2-2, with D possibly TRBD1 on 5 matching bases. Germline values: CDR1 SGHAT, CDR2 FQNNGV. CDR3 length equals 14 residues. CDR3 protein: CAGSPTQDTGELFF. As DNA, the CDR3 is TGTGCCGGCAGCCCAACACAGGACACCGGGGAGCTGTTTTTT.

The V and J genes are TRBV6-5 and TRBJ2-2; maybe TRBD2 (5 bases). CDR1 is MNHEY and CDR2 is SVGAGI in the germline V gene. This CDR3 contains 15 residues. The germline V and J ends were trimmed by 6 bases and 7 bases, with 18 bases remaining between them. As DNA, the CDR3 is TGTGCCAGCAGGGATGGGGATCGGGATATCGGGGAGCTGTTTTTT. It encodes CASRDGDRDIGELFF.